The clone carrying this T cell receptor (beta chain) was recorded a few times. Its target is unknown. This entry belongs to a study of T-cell reconstitution after alpha-beta-depleted transplantation in children. Study-wide points: Newly produced T cells mostly accounted for T-cell counts and diversity one year post-transplant. The study reportedly traced alpha-beta T cells about two months after transplant to several hundred expanded graft clones.

As it was prepared, the TCRbeta library received unique molecular identifiers. MiXCR, run by TCRdb on the PCR reads, gives a single entry per CDR3 protein. The table records a few hundred thousand distinct CDR3 sequences, 25% to 30% of them present only once. The CDR3 is 14 amino acids. V lost 8 bases and J lost 1, with 11 bases in between. The sequenced sample was PBMCs, obtained before TCRalphabeta/CD19-depleted stem cell transplant. The V call is TRBV12-3 or TRBV12-4, the J call TRBJ2-2; the D is unclear. The sequence came from a boy in the first two years of life with Wiskott-Aldrich syndrome, due to receive a stem cell transplant. The DNA of the CDR3 is TGTGCCAGCCGACGGGCAGGGAACACCGGGGAGCTGTTTTTT. This encodes CASRRAGNTGELFF.